The 12 T cell receptor beta chains below come from one sample, sequenced in a study of T cell responses to AZD1222 COVID-19 vaccine. Generated by immunoSEQ multiplex PCR, the TCRdb table keeps only in-frame clones and is missing some. The table records around 150,000 clones, approximately 92% of them present only once. The specimen comprised peripheral blood, sampled 28 days after the second AZD1222 dose. The receptors stem from an adult who received the AZD1222 COVID-19 vaccine.

The CDR3 bases are TGCGCCAGCAGCTTATCCTCAACTAATGAAAAACTGTTTTTT. Its translation: CASSLSSTNEKLFF. This chain uses TRBV5-1 with TRBJ1-4; no reliable D call. Germline CDR1 and CDR2: SGHRS and YFSETQ. V was trimmed by 2 bases and J by 0 bases, leaving 5 bases between them. The CDR3 consists of 14 residues. Based on the CDR3 plus reference TRBV5-1 and TRBJ1-4, the full variable domain is KAGVTQTPRYLIKTRGQQVTLSCSPISGHRSVSWYQQTPGQGLQFLFEYFSETQRNKGNFPGRFSGRQFSNSRSEMNVSTLELGDSALYLCASSLSSTNEKLFFGSGTQLSVL.

The sample holds one count of this clone. The chain joins TRBV5-1 to TRBJ1-5; D not resolved. V lost 1 base, J lost 6 bases, and 11 bases lay in between. The CDR3 consists of 14 residues. Per the germline V gene, CDR1 is SGHRS and CDR2 is YFSETQ. CDR3 in DNA: TGCGCCAGCAGCTTGTCTGAGGGAGGTCAGCCCCAGCATTTT. This codes for CASSLSEGGQPQHF.

CDR3 region: CASGQTSEKLFF. The DNA for the CDR3 is TGTGCCAGCGGCCAGACATCGGAAAAACTGTTTTTT. This chain links TRBV12-3 or TRBV12-4 with TRBJ1-4; no definite D call. The V end lost 8 bases, the J end lost 8 bases, and 12 bases lay between the germline ends. The CDR3 runs 12 residues.

The V gene is TRBV5-5, the J gene TRBJ1-1; maybe TRBD1 (6 bases). The V end was cut by 4 bases, the J end by 3 bases, with 16 bases between. The CDR3 loop spans 15 amino acids. Per the germline V gene, CDR1 is SGHKS and CDR2 is YYEKEE (reference sequence). The DNA of the CDR3 is TGTGCCAGCAGCCGTGAGACAGGCTGGGACACTGAAGCTTTCTTT. Its protein is CASSRETGWDTEAFF.

The CDR3 reads CATAAGGSDTQYF. The CDR3 bases are TGTGCCACCGCAGCGGGGGGGTCAGATACGCAGTATTTT. This chain joins TRBV24-1 and TRBJ2-3; 10 positions agree with TRBD2. V shed 9 bases, J shed 4 bases, and the junction held 3 bases outside the gene matches. Germline CDR1 reads KGHDR; CDR2 reads SFDVKD. CDR3 length: 13 residues.

This chain links TRBV6-2 or TRBV6-3 with TRBJ2-7; unclear D gene. V was clipped by 2 bases and J by 2 bases, with 10 bases between them. The CDR3 runs to 14 residues. The germline V gene encodes CDR1 MNHEY and CDR2 SVGEGT. CDR3 sequence reads: CASSYGTETYEQYF. The CDR3 nucleotides are TGTGCCAGCAGTTACGGCACCGAAACCTACGAGCAGTACTTC.

The chain joins TRBV3-1 (or the pseudogene TRBV3-2) to TRBJ2-1, with D tentatively TRBD2 (6 bases). V was cut by 0 bases and J by 5 bases, with 14 bases left in between. The CDR3 totals 16 residues. Germline lookup yields CDR1 LGHDT and CDR2 YNNKEL (reference sequence). CDR3 bases: TGTGCCAGCAGCCAAGAATTCGCGGGGTTTAACAATGAGCAGTTCTTC. Its translation: CASSQEFAGFNNEQFF.

The CDR3 sequence: CASSGGLRALSYGYTF. Written as DNA, the CDR3 is TGTGCCAGCAGCGGGGGACTCAGGGCTTTAAGCTATGGCTACACCTTC. This chain joins TRBV9 and TRBJ1-2; tentatively, D is TRBD1 (5 bases). The ends were cut back, 3 bases at V and 4 bases at J, with 19 bases in the middle. CDR1 is SGDLS, CDR2 YYNGEE, per germline. The CDR3 is made up of 16 amino acids.

This chain uses TRBV4-1 with TRBJ2-3; TRBD1 or TRBD2 may be the D gene (5 bases each). The CDR3 is made up of 13 amino acids. Germline V gene lookup returns CDR1 MGHRA and CDR2 YSYEKL. With 7 bases removed from V and 6 bases from J, the gap between germline ends came to 14 bases. This chain's CDR3 is CASNEGPNDTQYF. The CDR3 coding sequence is TGCGCCAGCAACGAGGGGCCAAACGATACGCAGTATTTT.

This clone was seen at least ten times. The chain recombines TRBV7-8 with TRBJ1-3, with D perhaps TRBD1 (6 bases). The CDR3 loop spans 18 amino acids. The V and J ends lost 5 bases and 7 bases respectively, with 27 bases between them. CDR1 is SGHVS and CDR2 is FQNEAQ in the germline V gene. CDR3 coding DNA: TGTGCCAGCAGCCCATACATTATCCCGGGACAAGTGGGTAACACCATATATTTT. Its translation is CASSPYIIPGQVGNTIYF.

The chain combines TRBV30 with TRBJ2-7; D uncertain. Germline V lookup: CDR1 GTSNPN, CDR2 SVGIG (reference sequence). Trimming cost V 5 bases and J 6 bases, with 11 bases left between them. CDR3 length: 11 amino acids. The CDR3 DNA follows: TGTGCCTGGGGTAAGGAGAGCGAGCAGTACTTC. The encoded protein is CAWGKESEQYF.

This rearrangement joins TRBV24-1 to TRBJ2-1; the match to TRBD2 covers 13 bases. The CDR3 is 17 amino acids. The V gene's germline CDR1 is KGHDR and CDR2 SFDVKD. J lost 5 bases, V lost 4 bases, and 7 bases had no gene match. The CDR3 bases are TGTGCCACCAGTGAACCCTGGACTAGCGGGGGACACAATGAGCAGTTCTTC. It yields the protein CATSEPWTSGGHNEQFF.